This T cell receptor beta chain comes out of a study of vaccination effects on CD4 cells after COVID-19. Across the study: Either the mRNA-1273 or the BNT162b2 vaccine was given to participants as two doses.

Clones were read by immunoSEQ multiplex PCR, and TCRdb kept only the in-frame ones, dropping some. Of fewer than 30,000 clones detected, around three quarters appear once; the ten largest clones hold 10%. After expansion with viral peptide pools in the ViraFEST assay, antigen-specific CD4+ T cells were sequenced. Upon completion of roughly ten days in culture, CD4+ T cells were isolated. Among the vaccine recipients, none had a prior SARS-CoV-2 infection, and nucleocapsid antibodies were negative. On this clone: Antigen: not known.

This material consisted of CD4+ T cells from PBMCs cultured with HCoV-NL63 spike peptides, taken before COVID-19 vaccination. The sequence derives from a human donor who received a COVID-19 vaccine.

The CDR3 coding sequence is TGTGCCAGCAGTTACGTCTCAGGGGACCTCACAGATACGCAGTATTTT. Its protein is CASSYVSGDLTDTQYF. The V and J genes are TRBV6-5 and TRBJ2-3, with a tentative D call TRBD1 (6 bases). Trimming cost V 2 bases and J 2 bases, with 14 bases left between them. Looked up from germline, CDR1 is MNHEY and CDR2 is SVGAGI. CDR3 length: 16 amino acids.